This TCR beta chain was found in a study of regulatory T cells in long-lasting Graves disease. Germline V CDR1 and CDR2: SGHAT, FQNNGV. The CDR3 consists of 17 residues. Trimming took 1 base from V and 0 from J, leaving 16 bases between them. The sample's time point: newly diagnosed GD, antithyroid drugs for less than 3 months. Researchers made the TCR library from RNA that was extracted from PBMCs. In its sample, this clonotype was seen many times. Combining iRepertoire HTBI primers with Arm-PCR of CDR3 regions, the authors built TCR beta libraries. TCRdb reprocessed the multiplex PCR reads with MiXCR, giving one entry per CDR3 protein. The table has approximately 540,000 distinct CDR3 sequences, 12% seen once. The same data also went into a second study, on T cells in Graves' hyperthyroidism and ophthalmopathy.

The input for sequencing was peripheral blood mononuclear cells (PBMCs), taken at new diagnosis, from a patient treated with antithyroid drugs. The genes are TRBV11-2 and TRBJ2-7; no clear D gene. This receptor was obtained from a woman younger than 45 with Graves disease. As DNA, the CDR3 is TGTGCCAGCAGCTTAGCTGGGTTCGGCGCGACCTCCTACGAGCAGTACTTC. Its translation: CASSLAGFGATSYEQYF.